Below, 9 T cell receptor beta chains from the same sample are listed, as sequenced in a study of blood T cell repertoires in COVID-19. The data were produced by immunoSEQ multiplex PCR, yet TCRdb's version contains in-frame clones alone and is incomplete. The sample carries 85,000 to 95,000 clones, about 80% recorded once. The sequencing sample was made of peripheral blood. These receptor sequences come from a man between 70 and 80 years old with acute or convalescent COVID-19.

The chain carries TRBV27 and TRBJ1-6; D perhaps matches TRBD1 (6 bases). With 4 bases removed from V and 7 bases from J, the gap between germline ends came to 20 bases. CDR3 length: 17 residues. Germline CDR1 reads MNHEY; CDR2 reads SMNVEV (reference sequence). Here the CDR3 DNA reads TGTGCCAGCAGTTCTACCCTCGGGGGGGCGAAAAATTCACCCCTCCACTTT. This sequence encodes CASSSTLGGAKNSPLHF.

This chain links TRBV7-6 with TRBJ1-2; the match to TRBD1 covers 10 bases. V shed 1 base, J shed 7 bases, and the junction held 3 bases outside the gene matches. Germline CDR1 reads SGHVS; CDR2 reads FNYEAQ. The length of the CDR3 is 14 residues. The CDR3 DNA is TGTGCCAGCAGCTTAGATGGACAGGGGGTTGGCTACACCTTC. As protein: CASSLDGQGVGYTF.

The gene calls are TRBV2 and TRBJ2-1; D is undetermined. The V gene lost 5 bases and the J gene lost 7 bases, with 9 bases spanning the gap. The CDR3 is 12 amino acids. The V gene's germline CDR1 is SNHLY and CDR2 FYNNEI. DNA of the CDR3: TGTGCCAGCAGTAGCCATTTAAATGAGCAGTTCTTC. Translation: CASSSHLNEQFF.

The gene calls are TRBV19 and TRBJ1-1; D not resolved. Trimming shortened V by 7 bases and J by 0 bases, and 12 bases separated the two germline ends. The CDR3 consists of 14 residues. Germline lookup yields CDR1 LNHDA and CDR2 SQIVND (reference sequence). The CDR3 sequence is CASTPDTLNTEAFF. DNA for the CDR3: TGTGCCAGTACCCCAGACACCCTGAACACTGAAGCTTTCTTT.

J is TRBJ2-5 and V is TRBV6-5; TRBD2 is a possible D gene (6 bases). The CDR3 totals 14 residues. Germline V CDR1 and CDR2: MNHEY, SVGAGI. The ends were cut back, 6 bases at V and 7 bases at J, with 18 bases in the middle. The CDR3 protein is CASRGGLDPWTQYF. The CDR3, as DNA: TGTGCCAGCAGGGGGGGACTCGACCCTTGGACCCAGTACTTC.

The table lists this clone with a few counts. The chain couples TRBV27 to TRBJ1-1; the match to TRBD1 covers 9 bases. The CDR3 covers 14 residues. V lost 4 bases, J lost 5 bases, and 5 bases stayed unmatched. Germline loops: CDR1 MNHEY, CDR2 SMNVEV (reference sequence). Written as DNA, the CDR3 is TGTGCCAGCAGTTGGGGACAGGGTAATACTGAAGCTTTCTTT. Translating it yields CASSWGQGNTEAFF.

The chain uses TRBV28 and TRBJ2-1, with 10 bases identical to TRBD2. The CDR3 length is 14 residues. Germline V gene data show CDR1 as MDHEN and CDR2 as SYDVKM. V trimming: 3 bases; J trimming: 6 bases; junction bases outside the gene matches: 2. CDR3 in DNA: TGTGCCAGCAGTTTCCGACTAGCGGGCAATGAGCAGTTCTTC. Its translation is CASSFRLAGNEQFF.

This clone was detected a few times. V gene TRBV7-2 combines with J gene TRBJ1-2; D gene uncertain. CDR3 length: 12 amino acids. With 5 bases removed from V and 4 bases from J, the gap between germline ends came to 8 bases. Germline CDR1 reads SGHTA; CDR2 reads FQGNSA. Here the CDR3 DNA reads TGTGCCAGCAGCCTTCTCGGCTATGGCTACACCTTC. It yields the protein CASSLLGYGYTF.

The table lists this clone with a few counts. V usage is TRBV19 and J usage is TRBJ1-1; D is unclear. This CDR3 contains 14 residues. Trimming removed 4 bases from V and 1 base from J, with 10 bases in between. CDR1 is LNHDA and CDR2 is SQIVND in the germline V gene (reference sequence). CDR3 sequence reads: CASSNRDKNTEAFF. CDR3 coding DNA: TGTGCCAGTAGTAATCGGGATAAGAACACTGAAGCTTTCTTT.